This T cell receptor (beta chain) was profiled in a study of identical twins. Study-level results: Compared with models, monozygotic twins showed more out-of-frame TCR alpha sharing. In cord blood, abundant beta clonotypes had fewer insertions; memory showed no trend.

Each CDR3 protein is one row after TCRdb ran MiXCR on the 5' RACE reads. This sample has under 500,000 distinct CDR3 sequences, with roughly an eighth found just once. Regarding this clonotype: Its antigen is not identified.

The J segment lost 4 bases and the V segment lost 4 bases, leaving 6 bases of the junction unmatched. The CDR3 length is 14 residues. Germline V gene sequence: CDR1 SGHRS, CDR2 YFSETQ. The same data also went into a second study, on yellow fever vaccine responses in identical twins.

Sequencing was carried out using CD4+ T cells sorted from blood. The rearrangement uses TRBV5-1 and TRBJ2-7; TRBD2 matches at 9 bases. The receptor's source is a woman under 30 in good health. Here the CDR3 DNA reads TGCGCCAGCAGCCCCAAGACTAGCGGTTACGAGCAGTACTTC. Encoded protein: CASSPKTSGYEQYF.